The entry that follows covers one TCR beta chain sequence. This specimen belongs to a study of shared clonotypes between healthy human individuals. Some clones are missing from TCRdb's copy, which holds only in-frame ones; the method was immunoSEQ multiplex PCR. The repertoire holds 1,400,000 or so clones, with 98% as singletons. This CDR3 comprises 14 residues. The germline V gene has CDR1 SGHTA and CDR2 FQGTGA. V was clipped by 5 bases and J by 1 base, with 11 bases between them. The clonotype originates from a man between 25 and 39 years old in good health. The chain employs TRBV7-3 and TRBJ1-1, with no clear D. The sample comprised naive CD4+ T cells sorted from blood. Regarding subset: CD45RA+ positively selected. The CDR3 DNA reads TGTGCCAGCAGCCAATCGTCTGGGAACACTGAAGCTTTCTTT. This sequence encodes CASSQSSGNTEAFF.